A selection of T cell receptor beta chains follows, all from one sample in a study of cytomegalovirus exposure and HLA in healthy donors. Measured with immunoSEQ multiplex PCR; TCRdb has only the in-frame clones, and not every one. This sample carries some 120,000 clones, around 10% of them seen once, and the ten largest clones take 3% to 3.5%. Specimen: PBMCs. The receptors here all came from a man aged 25-40 years in good health and CMV-seronegative. CDR3s include the opening cysteine and the closing phenylalanine or tryptophan. The D gene is left open where the match is weak. A row's size may be missing; if present it is once, few, many or a size class.

CDR3nt: TGTGCCAGCAGCCCAGGCGGAGGGGGCACGGCGAGTGAGCAGTTCTTC
CDR3aa: CASSPGGGGTASEQFF
d_gene: .
v_gene: TRBV7-6
len: 16
abundance: .
j_gene: TRBJ2-1

CDR3nt: TGTGCCACCCAAGGGGACATTTCCTACGAGCAGTACTTC
CDR3aa: CATQGDISYEQYF
d_gene: .
v_gene: TRBV2
len: 13
abundance: .
j_gene: TRBJ2-7

CDR3nt: TGTGCCAGCAGCTCGCGACAGGGGGAGAATGAAAAACTGTTTTTT
CDR3aa: CASSSRQGENEKLFF
d_gene: TRBD1
v_gene: TRBV11-3
len: 15
abundance: few
j_gene: TRBJ1-4

CDR3nt: TGTGCCAGCAGCTTAGACCCTGCGACAGATACGCAGTATTTT
CDR3aa: CASSLDPATDTQYF
d_gene: .
v_gene: TRBV11-3
len: 14
abundance: .
j_gene: TRBJ2-3

CDR3nt: TGCGCCAGCAGTCCCTCGCGGGCAACTTCCTACGAGCAGTACTTC
CDR3aa: CASSPSRATSYEQYF
d_gene: .
v_gene: TRBV23-1
len: 15
abundance: .
j_gene: TRBJ2-7

CDR3nt: TGCGCCAGCAGCTCCAGACTAGTAACAGATACGCAGTATTTT
CDR3aa: CASSSRLVTDTQYF
d_gene: .
v_gene: TRBV5-1
len: 14
abundance: few
j_gene: TRBJ2-3

CDR3nt: TGTGCCAGCAGGGGGACTCCACAGAACACTGAAGCTTTCTTT
CDR3aa: CASRGTPQNTEAFF
d_gene: .
v_gene: TRBV2
len: 14
abundance: .
j_gene: TRBJ1-1

CDR3nt: TGTGCCAGCAGCGTAGCAAGGGGATGGGACACCGGGGAGCTGTTTTTT
CDR3aa: CASSVARGWDTGELFF
d_gene: .
v_gene: TRBV9
len: 16
abundance: .
j_gene: TRBJ2-2

CDR3nt: TGTGCCAGTAGTCCCCGCGCAGGGGGCCTGAATAATTCACCCCTCCACTTT
CDR3aa: CASSPRAGGLNNSPLHF
d_gene: TRBD1
v_gene: TRBV19
len: 17
abundance: .
j_gene: TRBJ1-6

CDR3nt: TGTGCCAGCACCAACAGGGGCACTGAAGCTTTCTTT
CDR3aa: CASTNRGTEAFF
d_gene: TRBD1
v_gene: TRBV2
len: 12
abundance: few
j_gene: TRBJ1-1

CDR3nt: TGTGCCAGCAGTTACGTAGAGAACACTGAAGCTTTCTTT
CDR3aa: CASSYVENTEAFF
d_gene: .
v_gene: TRBV6-5
len: 13
abundance: .
j_gene: TRBJ1-1

CDR3nt: TGTGCCAGCAGTTTCGGTCATAAGCCTACCGAGCAGTACTTC
CDR3aa: CASSFGHKPTEQYF
d_gene: .
v_gene: TRBV28
len: 14
abundance: once
j_gene: TRBJ2-7

CDR3nt: TGTGCCAGCAGCTCGGGACTAGCGGGAGGGAACACAGATACGCAGTATTTT
CDR3aa: CASSSGLAGGNTDTQYF
d_gene: TRBD2
v_gene: TRBV11-3
len: 17
abundance: few
j_gene: TRBJ2-3

CDR3nt: TGCGCCAGCAGTGATACGCGGGAGGCATCCTACGAGCAGTACTTC
CDR3aa: CASSDTREASYEQYF
d_gene: TRBD2
v_gene: TRBV10-1
len: 15
abundance: .
j_gene: TRBJ2-7

CDR3nt: TGTGCCTGTCAGAGGAGGCCTGGGGCCAACGTCCTGACTTTC
CDR3aa: CACQRRPGANVLTF
d_gene: .
v_gene: TRBV19
len: 14
abundance: .
j_gene: TRBJ2-6

CDR3nt: TGTGCCAGCAGCGCTCCCGGGACAGGGGTTGATCAGCCCCAGCATTTT
CDR3aa: CASSAPGTGVDQPQHF
d_gene: TRBD1
v_gene: TRBV7-2
len: 16
abundance: .
j_gene: TRBJ1-5

CDR3nt: TGTGCCAGCAGCTTGACTACAGGAACTAGCAATCAGCCCCAGCATTTT
CDR3aa: CASSLTTGTSNQPQHF
d_gene: .
v_gene: TRBV5-6
len: 16
abundance: few
j_gene: TRBJ1-5

CDR3nt: TGTGCTAGTGGTCCTTGGGGAGGAGAGACCCAGTACTTC
CDR3aa: CASGPWGGETQYF
d_gene: .
v_gene: TRBV12-5
len: 13
abundance: few
j_gene: TRBJ2-5

CDR3nt: TGCGCCAGCAGCTTGACGGTGAACACTGAAGCTTTCTTT
CDR3aa: CASSLTVNTEAFF
d_gene: .
v_gene: TRBV5-1
len: 13
abundance: few
j_gene: TRBJ1-1

CDR3nt: TGTGCCAGCAGTTTCGCCGACAGGGCCAATGAGCAGTTCTTC
CDR3aa: CASSFADRANEQFF
d_gene: TRBD1
v_gene: TRBV7-9
len: 14
abundance: few
j_gene: TRBJ2-1

CDR3nt: TGTGCCAGCAGCTTGCAGGGGACTAACTATGGCTACACCTTC
CDR3aa: CASSLQGTNYGYTF
d_gene: .
v_gene: TRBV5-6
len: 14
abundance: few
j_gene: TRBJ1-2

CDR3nt: TGTGCCAGCAGTTCCCGGGGGGAACGGGCAGATACGCAGTATTTT
CDR3aa: CASSSRGERADTQYF
d_gene: TRBD2
v_gene: TRBV6-5
len: 15
abundance: few
j_gene: TRBJ2-3

CDR3nt: TGTGCCAGCTCTCCGGGACAGGGGAACGAGCAGTACTTC
CDR3aa: CASSPGQGNEQYF
d_gene: TRBD1
v_gene: TRBV18
len: 13
abundance: few
j_gene: TRBJ2-7

CDR3nt: TGTGCCAGCTCACCTCTTGGACAGTCGAATTCACCCCTCCACTTT
CDR3aa: CASSPLGQSNSPLHF
d_gene: .
v_gene: TRBV18
len: 15
abundance: .
j_gene: TRBJ1-6

CDR3nt: TGTGCCAGTAGTTTGGGGGCTGGGGCAGGCGCTATGAACACTGAAGCTTTCTTT
CDR3aa: CASSLGAGAGAMNTEAFF
d_gene: .
v_gene: TRBV19
len: 18
abundance: few
j_gene: TRBJ1-1

CDR3nt: TGTGCCAGCATTCCCATTAATCAGCCCCAGCATTTT
CDR3aa: CASIPINQPQHF
d_gene: .
v_gene: TRBV27
len: 12
abundance: .
j_gene: TRBJ1-5

CDR3nt: TGCAGCGTTGAAGTTTTCGGGGCGGGGAATGTCAATGAGCAGTTCTTC
CDR3aa: CSVEVFGAGNVNEQFF
d_gene: .
v_gene: TRBV29-1
len: 16
abundance: few
j_gene: TRBJ2-1

CDR3nt: TGTGCCTGCAGGGGGCCGCGGGTTTCGGAGACCCAGTACTTC
CDR3aa: CACRGPRVSETQYF
d_gene: TRBD1
v_gene: TRBV30
len: 14
abundance: .
j_gene: TRBJ2-5

CDR3nt: TGTTCGGGACAGAGTTCGAACACCGGGGAGCTGTTTTTT
CDR3aa: CSGQSSNTGELFF
d_gene: TRBD1
v_gene: TRBV7-9
len: 13
abundance: .
j_gene: TRBJ2-2

CDR3nt: TGTGCCAGCTCACCCCCAGGACCCCTCCACTTT
CDR3aa: CASSPPGPLHF
d_gene: .
v_gene: TRBV18
len: 11
abundance: few
j_gene: TRBJ1-6

CDR3nt: TGCGCCAGCAGCCACCGACAGGTTGATGAAAAACTGTTTTTT
CDR3aa: CASSHRQVDEKLFF
d_gene: .
v_gene: TRBV4-3
len: 14
abundance: .
j_gene: TRBJ1-4

CDR3nt: TGCGCCAGCAGCTTATTCAGGGGGCAATCTCAAGAGACCCAGTACTTC
CDR3aa: CASSLFRGQSQETQYF
d_gene: TRBD1
v_gene: TRBV5-1
len: 16
abundance: few
j_gene: TRBJ2-5

CDR3nt: TGTGCCAGCAGCCAAGATAGGAGTAGCGGTACCGGGGAGCTGTTTTTT
CDR3aa: CASSQDRSSGTGELFF
d_gene: .
v_gene: TRBV14
len: 16
abundance: few
j_gene: TRBJ2-2

CDR3nt: TGTGCCAGCAGCCCTTTAGGGGCGAGTAGTAGGTACGAGCAGTACTTC
CDR3aa: CASSPLGASSRYEQYF
d_gene: .
v_gene: TRBV7-2
len: 16
abundance: few
j_gene: TRBJ2-7

CDR3nt: TGTGCCAGCAGCATGCGGCCAGGGGCAGGATACGAGCAGTACTTC
CDR3aa: CASSMRPGAGYEQYF
d_gene: .
v_gene: TRBV28
len: 15
abundance: few
j_gene: TRBJ2-7

CDR3nt: TGTGCCAGCAGTGAATCCGGGGACAGGGGGCTCCTTGGCTACACCTTC
CDR3aa: CASSESGDRGLLGYTF
d_gene: TRBD1
v_gene: TRBV25-1
len: 16
abundance: few
j_gene: TRBJ1-2

CDR3nt: TGTGCCAGCAGTGCCAAGACAGGGGATCTTACTGAAGCTTTCTTT
CDR3aa: CASSAKTGDLTEAFF
d_gene: TRBD1
v_gene: TRBV6-1
len: 15
abundance: .
j_gene: TRBJ1-1

CDR3nt: TGTGCCAGCAGCACCTTAGCGGGGGCTCAAGAGACCCAGTACTTC
CDR3aa: CASSTLAGAQETQYF
d_gene: TRBD2
v_gene: TRBV9
len: 15
abundance: few
j_gene: TRBJ2-5

CDR3nt: TGCGCCAGCAGACAGGGACTAGCGGGCCTGAGCTCCTACAATGAGCAGTTCTTC
CDR3aa: CASRQGLAGLSSYNEQFF
d_gene: TRBD2
v_gene: TRBV5-1
len: 18
abundance: .
j_gene: TRBJ2-1

CDR3nt: TGTGCCAGCAGTGATTCCGGACAGGTGCCCTACGAGCAGTACTTC
CDR3aa: CASSDSGQVPYEQYF
d_gene: TRBD1
v_gene: TRBV25-1
len: 15
abundance: .
j_gene: TRBJ2-7

CDR3nt: TGCAGCGTTGGGCACAGGGGTGATCAGCCCCAGCATTTT
CDR3aa: CSVGHRGDQPQHF
d_gene: TRBD1
v_gene: TRBV29-1
len: 13
abundance: .
j_gene: TRBJ1-5

CDR3nt: TGTGCCAGCAGCGCCAAAGACAGGGACACTGAAGCTTTCTTT
CDR3aa: CASSAKDRDTEAFF
d_gene: TRBD1
v_gene: TRBV9
len: 14
abundance: few
j_gene: TRBJ1-1

CDR3nt: TGTGCCAGCAGCAGCGGGCCCGGACGGATTTCCTACGAGCAGTACTTC
CDR3aa: CASSSGPGRISYEQYF
d_gene: .
v_gene: TRBV11-3
len: 16
abundance: .
j_gene: TRBJ2-7

CDR3nt: TGCAGCGTTGGGGACAGGGGGACCACTGAAGCTTTCTTT
CDR3aa: CSVGDRGTTEAFF
d_gene: TRBD1
v_gene: TRBV29-1
len: 13
abundance: few
j_gene: TRBJ1-1

CDR3nt: TGCAGCGGCCTTAGGGAGAGCACTGAAGCCTTCTTT
CDR3aa: CSGLRESTEAFF
d_gene: .
v_gene: TRBV29-1
len: 12
abundance: few
j_gene: TRBJ1-1

CDR3nt: TGCGCCAGCAGCCAACGGGAATCCTCGGAGACCCAGTACTTC
CDR3aa: CASSQRESSETQYF
d_gene: .
v_gene: TRBV4-1
len: 14
abundance: .
j_gene: TRBJ2-5

CDR3nt: TGTGCCAGTAGTGCCGGGACAGGGGACTACAATGAGCAGTTCTTC
CDR3aa: CASSAGTGDYNEQFF
d_gene: TRBD1
v_gene: TRBV19
len: 15
abundance: .
j_gene: TRBJ2-1

CDR3nt: TGTGCCAGCAGTTTAGTGAACCTAGCGGGAGACCTAGATACGCAGTATTTT
CDR3aa: CASSLVNLAGDLDTQYF
d_gene: TRBD2
v_gene: TRBV28
len: 17
abundance: .
j_gene: TRBJ2-3

CDR3nt: TGCGCCAGCAGCCAAGATAAGGGGCCCTATGGCTACACCTTC
CDR3aa: CASSQDKGPYGYTF
d_gene: .
v_gene: TRBV4-3
len: 14
abundance: few
j_gene: TRBJ1-2